The 26 T cell receptor beta chains in this list originate from one sample, sequenced in a study of control samples from healthy donors and cancer patients. Libraries were prepared by immunoSEQ multiplex PCR; TCRdb keeps only in-frame clonotypes and omits some of them. The sample carries tens of thousands of clones, over 75% recorded once. Sequencing was performed on PBMCs. Receptors originate from a woman aged 55 to 70 with lung cancer.

DNA of the CDR3: TGTGCCAGCAGTGGAGAAGAGACCCAGTACTTC. Translation gives CASSGEETQYF. This chain links TRBV2 with TRBJ2-5; the D is unclear. Deletions cut 4 bases from V and 3 bases from J, with 3 bases between. CDR3 length: 11 amino acids. Looked up from germline, CDR1 is SNHLY and CDR2 is FYNNEI. Using reference TRBV2 and TRBJ2-5 for the parts outside the CDR3, the full variable domain is EPEVTQTPSHQVTQMGQEVILRCVPISNHLYFYWYRQILGQKVEFLVSFYNNEISEKSEIFDDQFSVERPDGSNFTLKIRSTKLEDSAMYFCASSGEETQYFGPGTRLLVL.

The rearrangement uses TRBV11-3 and TRBJ2-5; D perhaps matches TRBD1 (6 bases). The CDR3 spans 15 residues. Germline assignment: CDR1 SGHNT and CDR2 YENEEA. V was shortened by 5 bases and J by 5 bases, with 18 bases between the two germline ends. CDR3 amino acids: CASSHRGTGWETQYF. CDR3 sequence (DNA): TGTGCCAGCAGCCATAGGGGTACAGGGTGGGAGACCCAGTACTTC.

The chain uses TRBV28 and TRBJ1-3; D is uncertain. The length of the CDR3 is 13 residues. The V gene lost 2 bases and the J gene lost 4 bases, with 6 bases spanning the gap. Germline V lookup: CDR1 MDHEN, CDR2 SYDVKM. CDR3 in amino acids: CASSLIGGNTIYF. The CDR3 DNA reads as TGTGCCAGCAGTTTAATAGGGGGAAACACCATATATTTT.

V is TRBV29-1 and J is TRBJ1-4, with 7 bases aligning to TRBD1. Trimming cost V 4 bases and J 2 bases; bases outside gene matches: 4. This CDR3 has 14 residues. Germline CDR1 is SQVTM and CDR2 is ANQGSEA. CDR3 sequence reads: CSVGRGGTNEKLFF. The CDR3 DNA is TGCAGCGTTGGGAGAGGGGGCACTAATGAAAAACTGTTTTTT.

CDR3: CASSPQGARNNQPQHF. The CDR3 bases are TGTGCCAGCAGTCCGCAGGGGGCGCGGAACAATCAGCCCCAGCATTTT. The V call is TRBV6-6, the J call TRBJ1-5; 8 bases match TRBD1. V shed 5 bases, J shed 3 bases, and the junction held 9 bases outside the gene matches. Germline-derived CDR1 and CDR2 are MNHNY and SVGAGI (reference sequence). The CDR3 is made up of 16 amino acids.

V and J are TRBV4-1 and TRBJ1-2; D unresolved. This CDR3 spans 14 amino acids. Trimming pared 0 bases from V and 6 bases from J, leaving 11 bases between. CDR1 MGHRA and CDR2 YSYEKL come from the germline V gene. The CDR3: CASSQETRSHGYTF. Written as DNA, the CDR3 is TGCGCCAGCAGCCAAGAAACCAGGTCACATGGCTACACCTTC.

The gene calls are TRBV5-1 and TRBJ2-7; D possibly corresponds to TRBD2 (5 bases). The ends were cut back, 0 bases at V and 7 bases at J, with 17 bases in the middle. Germline CDR1 and CDR2: SGHRS and YFSETQ. CDR3 length: 15 residues. The CDR3 DNA reads TGCGCCAGCAGCTTGGGGCAGGTAATCACGGGAGAGCAGTACTTC. Translation: CASSLGQVITGEQYF.

The chain employs TRBV9 and TRBJ1-1, with 9 bases that match TRBD1. The CDR3 runs to 13 residues. Unmatched junction bases numbered 8, after V lost 3 bases and J lost 11 bases. Germline V gene sequence: CDR1 SGDLS, CDR2 YYNGEE. This chain's CDR3 is CASSAMGQGGAFF. CDR3 DNA: TGTGCCAGCAGCGCGATGGGACAGGGTGGCGCTTTCTTT. Combining the CDR3 with reference TRBV9 and TRBJ1-1 gives the whole variable domain DSGVTQTPKHLITATGQRVTLRCSPRSGDLSVYWYQQSLDQGLQFLIQYYNGEERAKGNILERFSAQQFPDLHSELNLSSLELGDSALYFCASSAMGQGGAFFGQGTRLTVV.

The chain joins TRBV3-1 (or the pseudogene TRBV3-2) to TRBJ2-7, with TRBD2 identical over 10 bases. CDR1 is LGHDT, CDR2 YNNKEL, per germline (reference sequence). V was clipped by 3 bases and J by 1 base; unmatched bases: 3. The CDR3 totals 15 residues. CDR3 residues: CASSQGLARSYEQYF. CDR3 coding DNA: TGTGCCAGCAGCCAGGGACTAGCGCGGTCCTACGAGCAGTACTTC.

The rearrangement links TRBV9 to TRBJ1-4, with a tentative D call TRBD1 (6 bases). The CDR3 has 15 residues. V lost 0 bases, J lost 0 bases, and 6 bases lay in between. Germline V gives CDR1 SGDLS, CDR2 YYNGEE. CDR3: CASSVGQATNEKLFF. The CDR3 DNA reads TGTGCCAGCAGCGTAGGACAGGCAACTAATGAAAAACTGTTTTTT.

The CDR3 DNA is TGTGCCAGCAGAAGTTCCGGCAGCTATAGCAATCAGCCCCAGCATTTT. Translation gives CASRSSGSYSNQPQHF. The chain employs TRBV2 and TRBJ1-5; D is unresolved. The CDR3 runs 16 residues. The V gene's germline CDR1 is SNHLY and CDR2 FYNNEI. The V end was cut by 6 bases, the J end by 0 bases, with 15 bases between.

The V call is TRBV10-2, the J call TRBJ1-5, with D possibly being TRBD1 (6 bases). CDR1 WSHSY and CDR2 SAAADI come from the germline V gene. V lost 5 bases and J 4 bases, leaving 18 bases between the germline ends. This CDR3 is built from 16 residues. The CDR3 DNA sequence: TGCGCCAGCAGTCCCGATGGGGGGGGCGCGAATCAGCCCCAGCATTTT. Its protein product is CASSPDGGGANQPQHF.

DNA for the CDR3: TGTGCCTGGAGCCCCCCGGGACAGGGTGACGAAAAACTGTTTTTT. Its translation is CAWSPPGQGDEKLFF. The rearrangement joins TRBV30 to TRBJ1-4; 9 positions agree with TRBD1. The CDR3 totals 15 residues. Losses at the gene ends were 3 bases for V and 8 bases for J; bases not matched to a gene: 10. The germline V gene encodes CDR1 GTSNPN and CDR2 SVGIG (reference sequence). The whole variable domain, filled in from reference TRBV30 and TRBJ1-4, reads SQTIHQWPATLVQPVGSPLSLECTVEGTSNPNLYWYRQAAGRGLQLLFYSVGIGQISSEVPQNLSASRPQDRQFILSSKKLLLSDSGFYLCAWSPPGQGDEKLFFGSGTQLSVL.

V usage is TRBV5-1 and J usage is TRBJ2-1; D is unresolved. Germline V gives CDR1 SGHRS, CDR2 YFSETQ. The CDR3 runs 15 residues. Trimming pared 1 base from V and 4 bases from J, leaving 12 bases between. The DNA for the CDR3 is TGCGCCAGCAGCTTGACGTCGGCAGGATACAATGAGCAGTTCTTC. Translated, it gives CASSLTSAGYNEQFF. Looking up the rest from reference TRBV5-1 and TRBJ2-1 gives the full variable domain: KAGVTQTPRYLIKTRGQQVTLSCSPISGHRSVSWYQQTPGQGLQFLFEYFSETQRNKGNFPGRFSGRQFSNSRSEMNVSTLELGDSALYLCASSLTSAGYNEQFFGPGTRLTVL.

This chain connects TRBV5-5 to TRBJ1-2, with 8 positions matching TRBD1. CDR1 and CDR2 from the germline V gene are SGHKS and YYEKEE (reference sequence). The CDR3 is made up of 16 amino acids. Germline trimming cut 0 bases from V and 7 bases from J; bases unmatched to any gene: 11. The DNA of the CDR3 is TGTGCCAGCAGCTTGGGAGCAGGGGGCGCTTTGGCTGGCTACACCTTC. Translated, it gives CASSLGAGGALAGYTF.

The genes are TRBV2 and TRBJ2-4; 8 bases are a match to TRBD1. This CDR3 contains 13 residues. Germline loops: CDR1 SNHLY, CDR2 FYNNEI. V lost 4 bases, J lost 8 bases, and 4 bases stayed unmatched. CDR3 bases: TGTGCCAGCAGTGTAGGACAGGGCGACATTCAGTACTTC. Translated, it gives CASSVGQGDIQYF.

This rearrangement joins TRBV18 to TRBJ2-4; tentative D call: TRBD1 (7 bases). This CDR3 has 15 amino acids. V lost 5 bases and J lost 10, with 21 bases in between. Germline V gives CDR1 KGHSH, CDR2 LQKENI. CDR3 in DNA: TGTGCCAGCTCAAGGACCCGACAGGGAGGAGAAATTCAGTACTTC. As protein: CASSRTRQGGEIQYF.

The rearrangement links TRBV5-4 to TRBJ2-5, with 8 bases aligning to TRBD1. The CDR3 length is 13 residues. CDR1 is SGHNT and CDR2 is YYREEE in the germline V gene (reference sequence). With 4 bases clipped from V and 9 bases from J, the junction kept 8 bases outside the gene matches. The CDR3 is CASSATGGQAQYF. The CDR3 nucleotides read TGTGCCAGCAGCGCAACAGGGGGTCAGGCCCAGTACTTC.

V usage is TRBV11-2 and J usage is TRBJ1-5; unclear D gene. The CDR3 runs to 13 residues. Deletions cut 0 bases from V and 5 bases from J, with 5 bases between. Germline V CDR1 and CDR2: SGHAT, FQNNGV. The CDR3: CASSLDKYQPQHF. In DNA, the CDR3 is TGTGCCAGCAGCTTAGACAAATATCAGCCCCAGCATTTT.

The chain couples TRBV28 to TRBJ2-7, with D maybe TRBD2 (5 bases). V was trimmed by 0 bases and J by 5 bases, leaving 11 bases between them. The CDR3 length is 14 residues. The germline V gene has CDR1 MDHEN and CDR2 SYDVKM. DNA of the CDR3: TGTGCCAGCAGTTTATGGCCCACCGGGAACGAGCAGTACTTC. Its protein product is CASSLWPTGNEQYF.

DNA of the CDR3: TGTGCCAGCAGCCATAGCGGGAGTTACACCTACGAGCAGTACTTC. It encodes CASSHSGSYTYEQYF. This chain links TRBV6-6 with TRBJ2-7, with TRBD2 identical over 9 bases. Germline lookup yields CDR1 MNHNY and CDR2 SVGAGI (reference sequence). The CDR3 sequence is 15 residues long. J was trimmed by 2 bases and V by 6 bases; bases with no gene match: 8.

V gene TRBV7-9 combines with J gene TRBJ1-5, with 7 bases lining up with TRBD1. J gave up 10 bases and V 3 bases, and 9 bases lay outside the gene matches. This CDR3 has 14 residues. Germline V CDR1 and CDR2: SEHNR, FQNEAQ (reference sequence). CDR3 DNA: TGTGCCAGCAGCTTTGGGACAGCGGCGGAACCCCAGCATTTT. This encodes CASSFGTAAEPQHF.

The chain combines TRBV6-5 with TRBJ2-3; a possible D gene is TRBD2 (5 bases). Deletions cut 2 bases from V and 5 bases from J, with 11 bases between. The CDR3 is 14 residues long. Germline lookup yields CDR1 MNHEY and CDR2 SVGAGI. The CDR3 DNA reads TGTGCCAGCAGTTACCGCACAGCGGAAGATACGCAGTATTTT. Translation: CASSYRTAEDTQYF.

This chain uses TRBV28 with TRBJ1-1; D unresolved. The V gene's germline CDR1 is MDHEN and CDR2 SYDVKM. Trimming cost V 3 bases and J 3 bases, with 5 bases left between them. CDR3 length: 12 residues. For the CDR3, the DNA is TGTGCCAGCAGTTTTTATGACACTGAAGCTTTCTTT. It is translated as CASSFYDTEAFF. Full variable domain (remainder filled in from reference TRBV28 and TRBJ1-1): DVKVTQSSRYLVKRTGEKVFLECVQDMDHENMFWYRQDPGLGLRLIYFSYDVKMKEKGDIPEGYSVSREKKERFSLILESASTNQTSMYLCASSFYDTEAFFGQGTRLTVV.

The V call is TRBV10-1, the J call TRBJ2-7, with 11 bases that match TRBD1. The CDR3 runs to 13 residues. Germline trimming cut 7 bases from V and 5 bases from J; bases unmatched to any gene: 4. CDR1 and CDR2 (germline): WNHNN, SYGVQD (reference sequence). This chain's CDR3 is CASIGTGGHEQYF. CDR3 DNA sequence: TGCGCCAGCATTGGGACAGGGGGACACGAGCAGTACTTC.

This clone was observed a handful of times. The chain employs TRBV13 and TRBJ1-2, with D uncertain. V shed 2 bases and J shed 0 bases, with 22 bases lying between them. CDR1 is PRHDT and CDR2 is FYEKMQ in the germline V gene (reference sequence). The CDR3 is 19 residues long. CDR3 sequence (DNA): TGTGCCAGCAGCTTAACTCTGCTCGGGGTTTCAACCACTAACTATGGCTACACCTTC. This sequence encodes CASSLTLLGVSTTNYGYTF.